Below are 4 T cell receptor beta chains sequenced from a single sample in a study of blood T cell repertoires in COVID-19. Measured with immunoSEQ multiplex PCR; TCRdb has only the in-frame clones, and not every one. Found here are 100,000 to 150,000 clones, 85% to 90% of them singletons; the top ten hold around 3.3%. Material for sequencing was peripheral blood. The receptors were gathered from a woman aged 80 or older with COVID-19, enrolled during active disease.

The V call is TRBV6-2 or TRBV6-3, the J call TRBJ1-5; possibly TRBD1 for D (5 bases). Germline values: CDR1 MNHEY, CDR2 SVGEGT. This CDR3 is built from 15 residues. V shed 5 bases and J shed 6 bases, with 17 bases lying between them. The CDR3 protein is CASSMGEGGFQPQHF. CDR3 DNA: TGTGCCAGCAGTATGGGGGAGGGAGGGTTTCAGCCCCAGCATTTT.

The chain is built from TRBV5-5 and TRBJ1-5, with D unclear. Trimming shortened V by 3 bases and J by 3 bases, and 13 bases separated the two germline ends. CDR1 and CDR2 (germline): SGHKS, YYEKEE (reference sequence). There are 15 residues in the CDR3. The DNA for the CDR3 is TGTGCCAGCAGCTGGAACGGGTTGCTCAATCAGCCCCAGCATTTT. Residues: CASSWNGLLNQPQHF.

The chain combines TRBV6-5 with TRBJ1-1; tentative D call: TRBD1 (5 bases). In germline, CDR1 is MNHEY, CDR2 SVGAGI. The CDR3 runs 16 residues. V was clipped by 2 bases and J by 1 base, with 14 bases between them. CDR3 loop: CASSYRGAGGNTEAFF. CDR3 DNA: TGTGCCAGCAGTTACCGTGGTGCGGGGGGGAACACTGAAGCTTTCTTT.

The chain links TRBV5-1 to TRBJ2-4; tentative D call: TRBD1 (5 bases). The CDR3 has 13 amino acids. V lost 2 bases and J 16 bases, leaving 19 bases between the germline ends. Per the germline V gene, CDR1 is SGHRS and CDR2 is YFSETQ. The chain's CDR3 is CASSLSTTGDPYF. The CDR3 region has the DNA TGCGCCAGCAGCTTATCCACTACAGGAGATCCATACTTC.